This TCR beta chain was captured in a study of blood T cell repertoires in COVID-19. On the study more broadly: Samples taken during acute and convalescent COVID-19 were collected in the United States, Italy and Spain. Sources were T cells, B-cell-depleted T cells, or PBMCs; the material itself was cDNA or gDNA.

Clones were read by immunoSEQ multiplex PCR, and TCRdb kept only the in-frame ones, dropping some. The table records more than 200,000 clones, more than 85% of them present only once. The germline gives CDR1 DFQATT, CDR2 SNEGSKA (reference sequence). Trimming cost V 3 bases and J 9 bases, with 15 bases left between them. This CDR3 has 14 residues. Clinical histories supplied by participants themselves formed the basis of cohort assignment. V is TRBV20-1 and J is TRBJ1-6, with D maybe TRBD1 (6 bases). This receptor was identified in a woman aged 45-60 years who had recovered from COVID-19. The sequenced sample was PBMCs or T cells enriched from blood (not recorded which). CDR3 sequence reads: CSASSYRATSPLHF. CDR3 sequence (DNA): TGCAGTGCTAGTTCTTACAGGGCAACTTCACCCCTCCACTTT.